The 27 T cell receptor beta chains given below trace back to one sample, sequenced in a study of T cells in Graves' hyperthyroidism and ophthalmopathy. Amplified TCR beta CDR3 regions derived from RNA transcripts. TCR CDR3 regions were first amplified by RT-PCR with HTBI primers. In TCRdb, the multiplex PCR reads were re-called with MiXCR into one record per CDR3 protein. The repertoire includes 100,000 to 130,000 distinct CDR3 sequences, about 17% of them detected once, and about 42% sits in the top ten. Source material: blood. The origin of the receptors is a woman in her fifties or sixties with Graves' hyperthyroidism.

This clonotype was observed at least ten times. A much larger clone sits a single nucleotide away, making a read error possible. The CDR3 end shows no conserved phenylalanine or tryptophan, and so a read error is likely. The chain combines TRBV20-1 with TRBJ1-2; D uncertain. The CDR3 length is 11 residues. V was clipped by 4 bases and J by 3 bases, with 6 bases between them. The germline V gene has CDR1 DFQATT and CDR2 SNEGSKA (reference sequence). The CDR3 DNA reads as TGCAGTGCTAAAGAAGACTATGGCTACACCCTC. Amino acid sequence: CSAKEDYGYTL.

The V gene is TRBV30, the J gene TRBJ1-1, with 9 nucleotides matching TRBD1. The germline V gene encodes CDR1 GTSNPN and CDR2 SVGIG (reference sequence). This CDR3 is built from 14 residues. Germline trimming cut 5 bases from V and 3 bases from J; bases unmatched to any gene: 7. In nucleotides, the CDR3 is TGTGCCTGGGATCCGGGACAGGGATACACTGAAGCTTTCTTT. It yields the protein CAWDPGQGYTEAFF.

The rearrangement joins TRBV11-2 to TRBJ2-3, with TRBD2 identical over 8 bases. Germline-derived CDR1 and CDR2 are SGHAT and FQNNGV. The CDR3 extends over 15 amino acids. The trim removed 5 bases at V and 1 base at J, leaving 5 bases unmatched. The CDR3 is CASSPGLVGTDTQYF. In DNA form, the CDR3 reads TGTGCCAGCAGCCCGGGACTAGTGGGCACAGATACGCAGTATTTT.

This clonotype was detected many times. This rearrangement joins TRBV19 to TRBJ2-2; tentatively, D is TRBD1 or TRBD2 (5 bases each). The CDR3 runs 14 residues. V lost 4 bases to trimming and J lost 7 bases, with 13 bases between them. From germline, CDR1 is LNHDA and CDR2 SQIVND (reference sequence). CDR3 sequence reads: CASSTPGRLGELFF. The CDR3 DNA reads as TGTGCCAGTAGTACCCCGGGACGCCTCGGGGAGCTGTTTTTT.

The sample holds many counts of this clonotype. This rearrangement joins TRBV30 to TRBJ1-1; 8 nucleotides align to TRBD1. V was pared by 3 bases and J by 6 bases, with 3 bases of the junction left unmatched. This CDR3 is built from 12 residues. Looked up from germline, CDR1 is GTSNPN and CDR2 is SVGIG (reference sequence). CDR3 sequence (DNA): TGTGCCTGGAGAGACAGGGGTGCTGAAGCTTTCTTT. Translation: CAWRDRGAEAFF.

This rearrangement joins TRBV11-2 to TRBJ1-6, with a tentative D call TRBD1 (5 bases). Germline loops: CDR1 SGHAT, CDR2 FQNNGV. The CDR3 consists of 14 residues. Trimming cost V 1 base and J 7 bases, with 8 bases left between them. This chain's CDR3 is CASSLVEGNSPLHF. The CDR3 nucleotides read TGTGCCAGCAGCTTAGTGGAGGGGAATTCACCCCTCCACTTT.

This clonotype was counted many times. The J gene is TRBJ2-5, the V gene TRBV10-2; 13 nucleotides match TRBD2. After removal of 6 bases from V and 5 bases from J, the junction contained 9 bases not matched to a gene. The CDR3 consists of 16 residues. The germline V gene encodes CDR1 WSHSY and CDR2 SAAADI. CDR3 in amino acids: CASRGLAGWTGETQYF. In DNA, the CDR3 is TGCGCCAGCAGGGGACTAGCGGGATGGACCGGGGAGACCCAGTACTTC.

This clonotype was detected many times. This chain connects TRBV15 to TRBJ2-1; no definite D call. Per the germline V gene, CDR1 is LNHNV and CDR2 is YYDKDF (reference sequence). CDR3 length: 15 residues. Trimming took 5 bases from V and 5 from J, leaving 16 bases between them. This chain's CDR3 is CATSRKVGTNNEQFF. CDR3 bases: TGTGCCACCAGCCGTAAAGTAGGTACCAACAATGAGCAGTTCTTC.

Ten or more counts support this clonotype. Here the CDR3 DNA reads TGTGCCAGCAGTTTTCGACCCCTTCCTCAGGAAGCTTTCTTT. Its protein product is CASSFRPLPQEAFF. The chain has TRBV6-1 and TRBJ1-1; D is uncertain. Deletions cut 5 bases from V and 8 bases from J, with 18 bases between. This CDR3 has 14 residues. Germline V CDR1 and CDR2: MNHNS, SASEGT.

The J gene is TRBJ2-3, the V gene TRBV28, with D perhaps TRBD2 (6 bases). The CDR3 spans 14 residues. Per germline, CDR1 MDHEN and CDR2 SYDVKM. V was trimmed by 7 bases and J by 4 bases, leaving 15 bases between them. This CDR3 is CASKPAGYADTQYF. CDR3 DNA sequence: TGTGCCAGCAAGCCCGCGGGGTACGCAGATACGCAGTATTTT.

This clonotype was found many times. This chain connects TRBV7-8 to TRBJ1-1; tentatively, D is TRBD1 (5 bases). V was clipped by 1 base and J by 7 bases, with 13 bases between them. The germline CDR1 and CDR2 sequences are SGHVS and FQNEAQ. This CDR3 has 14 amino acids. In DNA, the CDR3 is TGTGCCAGCAGCTTAGTTCGGGGCGAGGTTGAAGCTTTCTTT. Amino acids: CASSLVRGEVEAFF.

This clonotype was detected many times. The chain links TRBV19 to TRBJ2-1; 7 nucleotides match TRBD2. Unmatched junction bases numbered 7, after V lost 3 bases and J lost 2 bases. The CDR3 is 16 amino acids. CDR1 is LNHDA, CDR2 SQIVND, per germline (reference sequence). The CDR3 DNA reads TGTGCCAGTAGTATGGAAAGGACTAGACCCTACAATGAGCAGTTCTTC. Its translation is CASSMERTRPYNEQFF.

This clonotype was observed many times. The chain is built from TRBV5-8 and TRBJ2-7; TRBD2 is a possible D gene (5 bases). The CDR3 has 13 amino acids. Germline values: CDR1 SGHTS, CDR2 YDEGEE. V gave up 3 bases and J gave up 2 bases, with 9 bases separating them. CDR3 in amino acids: CASSSSGTYEQYV. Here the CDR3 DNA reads TGTGCCAGCAGCTCGTCGGGAACCTACGAGCAGTACGTC.

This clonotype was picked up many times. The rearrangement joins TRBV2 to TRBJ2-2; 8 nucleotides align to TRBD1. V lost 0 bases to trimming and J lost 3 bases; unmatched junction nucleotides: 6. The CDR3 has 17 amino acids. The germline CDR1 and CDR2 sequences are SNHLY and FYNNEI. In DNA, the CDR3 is TGTGCCAGCAGTGAAGCGCGCGGACAGGGTCACACCGGGGAGCTGTTTTTT. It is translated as CASSEARGQGHTGELFF. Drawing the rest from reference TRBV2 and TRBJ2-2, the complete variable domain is EPEVTQTPSHQVTQMGQEVILRCVPISNHLYFYWYRQILGQKVEFLVSFYNNEISEKSEIFDDQFSVERPDGSNFTLKIRSTKLEDSAMYFCASSEARGQGHTGELFFGEGSRLTVL.

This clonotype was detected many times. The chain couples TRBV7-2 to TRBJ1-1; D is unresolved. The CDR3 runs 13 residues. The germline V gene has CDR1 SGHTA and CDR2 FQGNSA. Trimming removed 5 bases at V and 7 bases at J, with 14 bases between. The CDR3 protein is CASSLTWYVEAFF. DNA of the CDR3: TGTGCCAGCAGCCTCACATGGTACGTTGAAGCTTTCTTT.

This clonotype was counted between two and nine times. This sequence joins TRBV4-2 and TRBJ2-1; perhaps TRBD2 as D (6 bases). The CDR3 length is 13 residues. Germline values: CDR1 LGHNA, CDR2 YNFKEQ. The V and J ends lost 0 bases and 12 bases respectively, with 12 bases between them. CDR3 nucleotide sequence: TGTGCCAGCAGCCAAGACGTGGGAGGCACGCAGTTCTTC. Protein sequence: CASSQDVGGTQFF.

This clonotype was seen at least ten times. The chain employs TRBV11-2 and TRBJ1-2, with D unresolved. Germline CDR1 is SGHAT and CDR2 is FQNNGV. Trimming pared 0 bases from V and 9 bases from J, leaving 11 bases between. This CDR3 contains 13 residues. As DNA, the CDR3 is TGTGCCAGCAGCTTAGATAGCACTAGGAGCTACACCTTC. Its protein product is CASSLDSTRSYTF.

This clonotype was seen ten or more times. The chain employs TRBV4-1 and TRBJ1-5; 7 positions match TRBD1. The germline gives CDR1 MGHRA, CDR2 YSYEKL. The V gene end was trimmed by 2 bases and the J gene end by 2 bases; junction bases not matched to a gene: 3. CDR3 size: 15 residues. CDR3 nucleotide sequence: TGCGCCAGCAGCCAATTCGGACAGGGCAATCAGCCCCAGCATTTT. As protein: CASSQFGQGNQPQHF.

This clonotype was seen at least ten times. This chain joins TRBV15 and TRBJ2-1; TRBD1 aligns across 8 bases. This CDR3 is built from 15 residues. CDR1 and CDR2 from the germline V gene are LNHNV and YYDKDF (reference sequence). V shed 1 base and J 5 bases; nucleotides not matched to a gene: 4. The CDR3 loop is CATSRGTGSNNEQFF. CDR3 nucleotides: TGTGCCACCAGCAGAGGGACAGGGTCTAACAATGAGCAGTTCTTC.

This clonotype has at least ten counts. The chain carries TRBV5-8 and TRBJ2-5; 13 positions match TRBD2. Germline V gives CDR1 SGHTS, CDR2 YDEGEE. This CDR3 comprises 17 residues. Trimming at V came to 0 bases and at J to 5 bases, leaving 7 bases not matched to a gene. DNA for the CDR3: TGTGCCAGCAGCTTGGCACTAGCGGGAGGGCCGGGGGAGACCCAGTACTTC. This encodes CASSLALAGGPGETQYF.

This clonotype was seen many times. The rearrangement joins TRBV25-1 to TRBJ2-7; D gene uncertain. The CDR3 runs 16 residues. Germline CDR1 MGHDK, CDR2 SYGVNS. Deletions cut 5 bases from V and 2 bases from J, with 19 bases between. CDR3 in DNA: TGTGCCAGCAGTTCCCACCGGTTGGGGAATCCCTACGAGCAGTACTTC. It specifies CASSSHRLGNPYEQYF.

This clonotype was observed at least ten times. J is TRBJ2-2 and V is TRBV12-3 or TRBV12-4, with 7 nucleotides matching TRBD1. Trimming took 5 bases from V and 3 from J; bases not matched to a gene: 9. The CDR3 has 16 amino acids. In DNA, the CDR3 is TGTGCCAGCAGTCCGGGGACAGATAAACACACCGGGGAGCTGTTTTTT. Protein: CASSPGTDKHTGELFF.

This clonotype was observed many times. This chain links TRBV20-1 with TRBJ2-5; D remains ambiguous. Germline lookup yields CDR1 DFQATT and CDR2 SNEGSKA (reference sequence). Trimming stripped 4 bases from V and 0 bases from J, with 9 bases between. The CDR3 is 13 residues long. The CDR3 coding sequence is TGCAGTGCTATATGGACCGACCAAGAGACCCAGTACTTC. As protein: CSAIWTDQETQYF.

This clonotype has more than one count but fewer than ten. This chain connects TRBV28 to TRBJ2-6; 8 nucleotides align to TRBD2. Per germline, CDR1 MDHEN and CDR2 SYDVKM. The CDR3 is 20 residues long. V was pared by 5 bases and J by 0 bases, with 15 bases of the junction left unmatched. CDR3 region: CASSPWGVAGTSSGANVLTF. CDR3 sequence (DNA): TGTGCCAGCAGTCCGTGGGGGGTAGCGGGGACCAGCTCTGGGGCCAACGTCCTGACTTTC.

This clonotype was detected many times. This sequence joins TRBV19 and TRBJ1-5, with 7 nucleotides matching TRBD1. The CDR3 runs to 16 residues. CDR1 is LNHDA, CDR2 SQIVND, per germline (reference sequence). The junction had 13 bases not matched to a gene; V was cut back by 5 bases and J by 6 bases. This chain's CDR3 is CASSALDTGEVQPQHF. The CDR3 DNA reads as TGTGCCAGTAGTGCGCTAGATACAGGGGAGGTTCAGCCCCAGCATTTT.

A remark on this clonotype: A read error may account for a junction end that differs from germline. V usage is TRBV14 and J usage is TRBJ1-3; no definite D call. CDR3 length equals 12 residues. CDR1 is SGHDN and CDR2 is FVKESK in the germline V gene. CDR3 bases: TGTGCCAGCAGCCAAGATAGAAACACCACATATTTT. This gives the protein CASSQDRNTTYF.

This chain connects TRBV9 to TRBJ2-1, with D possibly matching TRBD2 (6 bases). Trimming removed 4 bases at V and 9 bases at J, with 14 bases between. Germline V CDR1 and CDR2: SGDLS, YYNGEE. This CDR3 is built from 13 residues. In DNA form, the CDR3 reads TGTGCCAGCAGCCCTCGGGGACTCTCTGAGCAGTTCTTC. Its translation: CASSPRGLSEQFF.